The following is a T cell receptor beta chain sequence with its context. Antigen: not known. The junction and the germline gene differ at one end; a read error may be behind it. Each CDR3 protein is one row after TCRdb ran MiXCR on the reads. The repertoire includes around 39,000 distinct CDR3 sequences, roughly half of them detected once, and about 93% sits in the top ten. This entry comes from a study of T cell repertoires in cytomegalovirus infection. Study observations and caveats: HLA-C-restricted CMV clonotypes gave the most frequent clonotype in two of eight donors. Public TCR beta family frequency separated CMV-and-HLA carriers, including in an independent cohort.

This CDR3 comprises 16 residues. The germline V gene has CDR1 SEHNR and CDR2 FQNEAQ (reference sequence). The specimen comprised CD8+ T cells from cultured PBMCs, sampled from culture after CMV antigen stimulation. The chain is built from TRBV7-9 and TRBJ2-1; no clear D. This receptor was identified in a human donor in good health (CMV status not recorded). Some clones in this sample may be carry-over from other donors' samples. The CDR3 DNA reads as TGTGCCAGCAGCTTAATCGGTTTCAGCTCCTACAATGATCAGTTCTTC. This codes for CASSLIGFSSYNDQFF.